This TCR beta chain is drawn from a study of cytomegalovirus exposure and HLA in healthy donors. PCR involved 60 Vbeta and 13 Jbeta primers. In the original processing: In a later analysis, of tens of millions of unique beta chains, 9 million to 11 million appeared in at least two donors. This table comes from immunoSEQ multiplex PCR, and its TCRdb copy is limited to in-frame clones, with some not included. V and J calls and clone size follow that table, whereas D and trimming were derived from the DNA. The sample consists of 90,000 or so clones, 69% of them appearing once. CDR1 and CDR2 (germline): WNHNN, SYGVQD (reference sequence). The CDR3 extends over 12 amino acids. With 9 bases clipped from V and 5 bases from J, the junction kept 1 base outside the gene matches. This clone occurred a few times. Healthy bone marrow donors made up the donors. There were likely unrecorded immune exposures, though donors were nominally healthy when sampled.

Specimen: PBMCs. The chain couples TRBV10-1 to TRBJ1-2, with 12 bases aligning to TRBD1. The source is a man in his fifties or sixties in good health and CMV-seronegative. The CDR3 reads CARGQGAYGYTF. The CDR3, as DNA: TGCGCCAGGGGACAGGGGGCGTATGGCTACACCTTC.